One sample yielded the 15 T cell receptor beta chains listed below, sequenced in a study of T cell changes during pregnancy in multiple sclerosis. The repertoire was sequenced with immunoSEQ multiplex PCR; TCRdb's copy has only in-frame clones and lacks some. This table has fewer than 110,000 clones, 80% to 95% appearing once. The material sequenced was peripheral blood, taken in the second trimester of pregnancy. The receptors derive from a female donor with multiple sclerosis, enrolled in a pregnancy study.

This chain links TRBV9 with TRBJ2-7; D is perhaps TRBD2 (6 bases). The germline V gene has CDR1 SGDLS and CDR2 YYNGEE. CDR3 length: 14 residues. V lost 0 bases and J lost 4, with 11 bases in between. The CDR3 DNA follows: TGTGCCAGCAGCGTAGATAGCGGAGATTACGAGCAGTACTTC. Translated: CASSVDSGDYEQYF.

This clone was counted between two and nine times. The chain is built from TRBV2 and TRBJ1-4; possible D gene TRBD1, 5 bases. This CDR3 has 14 residues. Germline CDR1 SNHLY, CDR2 FYNNEI. V was clipped by 6 bases and J by 4 bases, with 12 bases between them. Written as DNA, the CDR3 is TGTGCCAGCAGGGTCGACAGCTTTAATGAAAAACTGTTTTTT. Translation gives CASRVDSFNEKLFF.

The rearrangement links TRBV5-1 to TRBJ2-1, with D perhaps matching TRBD2 (6 bases). The CDR3 covers 13 residues. The V and J ends lost 7 bases and 7 bases respectively, with 15 bases between them. Germline values: CDR1 SGHRS, CDR2 YFSETQ. DNA of the CDR3: TGCGCCAGCTCATTAGGAGGGGTGAATGAGCAGTTCTTC. Translating gives CASSLGGVNEQFF.

This clone appeared a few times. The rearrangement joins TRBV6-1 to TRBJ2-5; 8 bases are shared with TRBD1. The germline gives CDR1 MNHNS, CDR2 SASEGT. J was trimmed by 5 bases and V by 7 bases; bases with no gene match: 12. The CDR3 is made up of 15 amino acids. The CDR3 DNA follows: TGTGCCAGCACTCTTTCGACAGGGGCACGCGAGACCCAGTACTTC. Translation gives CASTLSTGARETQYF.

The table lists this clone with a few counts. V is TRBV7-9 and J is TRBJ1-5, with D uncertain. V lost 5 bases, J lost 5 bases, and 10 bases lay in between. The CDR3 extends over 13 amino acids. Germline lookup yields CDR1 SEHNR and CDR2 FQNEAQ (reference sequence). CDR3 amino acids: CASSPQRDQPQHF. DNA of the CDR3: TGTGCCAGCAGCCCACAGAGGGATCAGCCCCAGCATTTT.

This chain joins TRBV15 and TRBJ2-1; 10 bases match TRBD2. The CDR3 is 14 residues long. Trimming removed 4 bases from V and 11 bases from J; junction bases left unmatched: 8. Germline values: CDR1 LNHNV, CDR2 YYDKDF (reference sequence). The CDR3 DNA sequence: TGTGCCACCAGCATAAGACTAGCGGGTAATCAGCAGTTCTTC. Residues: CATSIRLAGNQQFF. The full variable domain, completed using reference TRBV15 and TRBJ2-1, is DAMVIQNPRYQVTQFGKPVTLSCSQTLNHNVMYWYQQKSSQAPKLLFHYYDKDFNNEADTPDNFQSRRPNTSFCFLDIRSPGLGDTAMYLCATSIRLAGNQQFFGPGTRLTVL.

The J gene is TRBJ2-1, the V gene TRBV5-6; D call uncertain. V shed 3 bases and J shed 0 bases, with 16 bases lying between them. There are 17 residues in the CDR3. From germline, CDR1 is SGHDT and CDR2 YYEEEE. The chain's CDR3 is CASSSRFLDSSYNEQFF. CDR3 DNA: TGTGCCAGCAGCTCCCGATTCCTAGATAGCTCCTACAATGAGCAGTTCTTC.

CDR3 protein: CAISAGGEQYF. The CDR3 coding sequence is TGTGCCATCAGTGCGGGAGGCGAGCAGTACTTC. The chain is built from TRBV10-3 and TRBJ2-7; 7 positions agree with TRBD2. The CDR3 is 11 residues long. Germline loops: CDR1 ENHRY, CDR2 SYGVKD. The trim removed 4 bases at V and 6 bases at J, leaving 0 bases unmatched.

The chain has TRBV4-1 and TRBJ1-1; perhaps TRBD1 as D (6 bases). Trimming left V 0 bases short and J 0 bases short, with 17 bases between. From germline, CDR1 is MGHRA and CDR2 YSYEKL. This CDR3 region has 18 residues. CDR3 DNA sequence: TGCGCCAGCAGCCAAGATCAGGGGCACTGGATCATGAACACTGAAGCTTTCTTT. This codes for CASSQDQGHWIMNTEAFF.

J is TRBJ2-7 and V is TRBV30; 13 nucleotides agree with TRBD2. V was clipped by 5 bases and J by 7 bases; unmatched bases: 11. This CDR3 has 15 residues. Germline V gene lookup returns CDR1 GTSNPN and CDR2 SVGIG (reference sequence). The CDR3 sequence: CAWASGLAGVREQYF. Written as DNA, the CDR3 is TGTGCCTGGGCCTCTGGACTAGCGGGAGTGCGTGAGCAGTACTTC. Full variable domain (remainder filled in from reference TRBV30 and TRBJ2-7): SQTIHQWPATLVQPVGSPLSLECTVEGTSNPNLYWYRQAAGRGLQLLFYSVGIGQISSEVPQNLSASRPQDRQFILSSKKLLLSDSGFYLCAWASGLAGVREQYFGPGTRLTVT.

The rearrangement uses TRBV7-2 and TRBJ2-7; D might be TRBD1 (5 bases). There are 17 residues in the CDR3. Germline CDR1 and CDR2: SGHTA and FQGNSA. The germline V and J ends were trimmed by 5 bases and 6 bases, with 26 bases remaining between them. The CDR3, as DNA: TGTGCCAGCAGCCCCGAGGCGTCAGGGTCCACATTCTCCGAGCAGTACTTC. It is translated as CASSPEASGSTFSEQYF.

The chain recombines TRBV2 with TRBJ2-1, with 9 bases identical to TRBD1. The V segment lost 6 bases and the J segment 0 bases; nucleotides outside the gene matches: 9. The CDR3 loop spans 17 amino acids. The germline V gene encodes CDR1 SNHLY and CDR2 FYNNEI. The CDR3 reads CASRFRDRASSYNEQFF. The CDR3 DNA sequence: TGTGCCAGCAGATTCCGGGACAGGGCAAGCTCCTACAATGAGCAGTTCTTC.

The chain carries TRBV15 and TRBJ2-2, with TRBD1 identical over 8 bases. Trimming at V came to 0 bases and at J to 2 bases, leaving 5 bases not matched to a gene. From germline, CDR1 is LNHNV and CDR2 YYDKDF (reference sequence). The CDR3 is made up of 17 amino acids. CDR3 protein: CATSRDWQGANTGELFF. The CDR3 region has the DNA TGTGCCACCAGCAGAGATTGGCAGGGGGCAAACACCGGGGAGCTGTTTTTT.

The chain uses TRBV7-9 and TRBJ2-7, with D tentatively TRBD2 (6 bases). Between the trimmed V and J ends, which lost 7 bases and 4 bases, there was a span of 11 bases. This CDR3 is 12 amino acids long. Germline loops: CDR1 SEHNR, CDR2 FQNEAQ (reference sequence). Here the CDR3 reads CASTDGSYEQYF. DNA for the CDR3: TGTGCCAGCACCGACGGGAGTTACGAGCAGTACTTC.

The chain uses TRBV18 and TRBJ1-4; D is undetermined. Germline CDR1 and CDR2: KGHSH and LQKENI. Trimming removed 2 bases from V and 10 bases from J, with 14 bases in between. The CDR3 spans 14 residues. DNA for the CDR3: TGTGCCAGCTCACCAGACACCGGGGAGGGAAAACTGTTTTTT. Protein: CASSPDTGEGKLFF.